The subject of this entry is one TCR beta chain. Germline-derived CDR1 and CDR2 are SEHNR and FQNEAQ (reference sequence). V trimming: 3 bases; J trimming: 6 bases; junction bases outside the gene matches: 13. CDR3 size: 17 residues. This specimen comes from a study of OX40 agonist ivuxolimab in advanced cancers. Study-level information: Patients received intravenous ivuxolimab every 2 weeks at 0.01 to 10 mg/kg.

Measured with immunoSEQ multiplex PCR; TCRdb has only the in-frame clones, and not every one. The table lists tens of thousands of clones, roughly 88% of them singletons. Sequenced material: CD4+ or CD8+ T cells sorted from blood, taken in a trial of the OX40 agonist ivuxolimab. The chain has TRBV7-9 and TRBJ1-1; 10 bases match TRBD1. This sequence was found in an adult with an advanced solid tumor such as melanoma, head and neck, liver or kidney cancer. CDR3 nucleotides: TGTGCCAGCAGCTTCTGGTTGACAGGGGGCGCACTCGCTGAAGCTTTCTTT. Protein: CASSFWLTGGALAEAFF.